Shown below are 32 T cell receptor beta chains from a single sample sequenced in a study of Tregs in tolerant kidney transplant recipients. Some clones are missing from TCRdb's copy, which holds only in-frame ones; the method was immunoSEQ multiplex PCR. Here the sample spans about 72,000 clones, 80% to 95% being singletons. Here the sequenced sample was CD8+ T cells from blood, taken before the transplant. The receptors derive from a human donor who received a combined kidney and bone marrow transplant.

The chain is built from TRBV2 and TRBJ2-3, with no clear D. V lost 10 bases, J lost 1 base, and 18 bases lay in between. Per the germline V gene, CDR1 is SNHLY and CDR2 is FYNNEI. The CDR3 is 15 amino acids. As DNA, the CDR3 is TGTGCCAAAAACACCCTAGATCCCGGCACAGATACGCAGTATTTT. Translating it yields CAKNTLDPGTDTQYF.

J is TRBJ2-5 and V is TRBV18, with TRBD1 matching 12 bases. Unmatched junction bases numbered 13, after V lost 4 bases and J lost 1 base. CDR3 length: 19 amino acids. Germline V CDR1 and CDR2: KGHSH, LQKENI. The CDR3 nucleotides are TGTGCCAGCTCACTGTCCTCCGGGACAGGGGGCGTCCTCCAAGAGACCCAGTACTTC. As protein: CASSLSSGTGGVLQETQYF.

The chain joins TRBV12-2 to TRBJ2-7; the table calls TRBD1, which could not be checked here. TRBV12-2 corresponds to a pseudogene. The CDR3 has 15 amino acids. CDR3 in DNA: TGTGCAAGTCGCGTCCAGGGGGTCAAGGCTTACGAGCAGTACTTC. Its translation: CASRVQGVKAYEQYF.

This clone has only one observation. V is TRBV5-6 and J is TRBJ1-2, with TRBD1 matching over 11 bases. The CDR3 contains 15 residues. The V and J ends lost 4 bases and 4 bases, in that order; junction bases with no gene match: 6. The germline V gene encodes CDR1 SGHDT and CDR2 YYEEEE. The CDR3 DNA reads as TGTGCCAGCAGCCACGGGACAGGGGGACCCTATGGCTACACCTTC. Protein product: CASSHGTGGPYGYTF.

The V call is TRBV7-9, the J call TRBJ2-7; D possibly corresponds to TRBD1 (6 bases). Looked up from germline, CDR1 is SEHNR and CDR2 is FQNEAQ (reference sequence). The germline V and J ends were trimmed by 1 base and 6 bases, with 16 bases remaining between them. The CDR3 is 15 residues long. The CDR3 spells CASSLVDRGVGEQYF. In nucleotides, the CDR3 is TGTGCCAGCAGCTTAGTGGACAGAGGCGTCGGCGAGCAGTACTTC.

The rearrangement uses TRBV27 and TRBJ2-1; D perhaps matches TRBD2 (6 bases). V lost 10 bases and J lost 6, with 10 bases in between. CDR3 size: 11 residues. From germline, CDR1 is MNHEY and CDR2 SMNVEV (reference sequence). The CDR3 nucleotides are TGTGCCACGACTAGAGGCAATGAGCAGTTCTTC. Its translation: CATTRGNEQFF.

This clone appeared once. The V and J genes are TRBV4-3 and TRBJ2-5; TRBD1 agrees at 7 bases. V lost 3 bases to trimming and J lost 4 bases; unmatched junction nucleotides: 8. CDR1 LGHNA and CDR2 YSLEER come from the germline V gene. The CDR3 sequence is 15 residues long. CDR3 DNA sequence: TGCGCCAGCAGCCACGGCGCCGGGACAGTAGAGACCCAGTACTTC. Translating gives CASSHGAGTVETQYF.

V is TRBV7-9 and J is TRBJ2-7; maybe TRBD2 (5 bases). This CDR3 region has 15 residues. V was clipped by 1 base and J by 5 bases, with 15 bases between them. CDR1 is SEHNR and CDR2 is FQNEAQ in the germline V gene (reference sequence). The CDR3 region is CASSLGTPFTNEQYF. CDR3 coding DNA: TGTGCCAGCAGCTTAGGGACTCCTTTTACCAACGAGCAGTACTTC.

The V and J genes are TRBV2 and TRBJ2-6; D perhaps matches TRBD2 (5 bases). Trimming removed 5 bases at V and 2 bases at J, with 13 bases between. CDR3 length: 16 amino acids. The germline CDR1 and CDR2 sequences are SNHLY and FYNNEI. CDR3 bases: TGTGCCAGCAGTCATACCCCGGGGACTGGGGCCAACGTCCTGACTTTC. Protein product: CASSHTPGTGANVLTF.

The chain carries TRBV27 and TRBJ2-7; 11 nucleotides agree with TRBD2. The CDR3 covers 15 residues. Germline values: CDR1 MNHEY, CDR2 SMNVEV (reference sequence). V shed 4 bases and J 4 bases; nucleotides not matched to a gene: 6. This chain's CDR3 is CASSWALAGEYEQYF. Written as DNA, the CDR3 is TGTGCCAGCAGTTGGGCACTAGCGGGAGAGTACGAGCAGTACTTC.

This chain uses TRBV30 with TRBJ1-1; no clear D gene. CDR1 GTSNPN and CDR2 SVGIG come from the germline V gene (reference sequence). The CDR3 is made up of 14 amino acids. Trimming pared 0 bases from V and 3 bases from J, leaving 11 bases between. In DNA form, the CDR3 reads TGTGCCTGGAGTGTAAGCTTTCCGGACACTGAAGCTTTCTTT. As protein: CAWSVSFPDTEAFF.

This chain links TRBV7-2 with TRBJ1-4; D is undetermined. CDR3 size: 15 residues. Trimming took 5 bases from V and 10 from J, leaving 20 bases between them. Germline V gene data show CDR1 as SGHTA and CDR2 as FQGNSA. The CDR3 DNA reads TGTGCCAGCAGCGCATTTACCCGAAGGACTGGAAAACTGTTTTTT. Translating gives CASSAFTRRTGKLFF.

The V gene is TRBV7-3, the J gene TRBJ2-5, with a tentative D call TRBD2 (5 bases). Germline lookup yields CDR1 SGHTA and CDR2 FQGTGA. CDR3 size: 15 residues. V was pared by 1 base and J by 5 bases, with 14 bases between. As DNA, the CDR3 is TGTGCCAGCAGCTTAAATGGACGGGGATGGGAGACCCAGTACTTC. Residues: CASSLNGRGWETQYF.

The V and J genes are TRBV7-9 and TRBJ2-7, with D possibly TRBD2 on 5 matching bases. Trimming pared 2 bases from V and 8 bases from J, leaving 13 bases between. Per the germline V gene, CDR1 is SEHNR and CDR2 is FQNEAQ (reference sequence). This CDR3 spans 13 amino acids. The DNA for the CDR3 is TGTGCCAGCAGCTTATCGGCTAGCTCACAGCAGTACTTC. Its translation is CASSLSASSQQYF.

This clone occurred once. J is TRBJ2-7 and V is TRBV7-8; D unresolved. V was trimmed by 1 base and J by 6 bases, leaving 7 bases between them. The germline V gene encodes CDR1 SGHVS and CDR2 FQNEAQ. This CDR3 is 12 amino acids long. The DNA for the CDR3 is TGTGCCAGCAGCTTAGGGGCAGTCGAGCAGTACTTC. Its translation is CASSLGAVEQYF.

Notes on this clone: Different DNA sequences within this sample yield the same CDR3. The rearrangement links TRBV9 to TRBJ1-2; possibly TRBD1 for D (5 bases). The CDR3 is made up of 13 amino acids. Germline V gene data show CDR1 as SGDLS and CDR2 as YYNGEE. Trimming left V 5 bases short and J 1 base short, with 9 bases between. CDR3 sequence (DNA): TGTGCCAGCAGTGACAGATATAACTATGGCTACACCTTC. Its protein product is CASSDRYNYGYTF. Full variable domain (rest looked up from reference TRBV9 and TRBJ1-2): DSGVTQTPKHLITATGQRVTLRCSPRSGDLSVYWYQQSLDQGLQFLIQYYNGEERAKGNILERFSAQQFPDLHSELNLSSLELGDSALYFCASSDRYNYGYTFGSGTRLTVV.

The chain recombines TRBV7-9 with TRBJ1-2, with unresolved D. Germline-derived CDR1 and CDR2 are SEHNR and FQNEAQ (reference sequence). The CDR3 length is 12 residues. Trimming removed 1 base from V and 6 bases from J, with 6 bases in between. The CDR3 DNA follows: TGTGCCAGCAGCTTAGTGGCGGATGGCTACACCTTC. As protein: CASSLVADGYTF.

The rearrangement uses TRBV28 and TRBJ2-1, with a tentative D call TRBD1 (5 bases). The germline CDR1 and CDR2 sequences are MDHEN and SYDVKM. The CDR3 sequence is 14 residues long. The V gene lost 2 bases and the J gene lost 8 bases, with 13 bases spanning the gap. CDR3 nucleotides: TGTGCCAGCAGTTTAACCAGGGTAGGTGATGAGCAGTTCTTC. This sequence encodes CASSLTRVGDEQFF.

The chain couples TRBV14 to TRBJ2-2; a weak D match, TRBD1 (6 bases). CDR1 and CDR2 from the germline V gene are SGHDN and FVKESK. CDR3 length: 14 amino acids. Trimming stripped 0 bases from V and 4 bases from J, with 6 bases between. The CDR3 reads CASSQEGGTGELFF. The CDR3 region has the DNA TGTGCCAGCAGCCAAGAAGGGGGCACCGGGGAGCTGTTTTTT.

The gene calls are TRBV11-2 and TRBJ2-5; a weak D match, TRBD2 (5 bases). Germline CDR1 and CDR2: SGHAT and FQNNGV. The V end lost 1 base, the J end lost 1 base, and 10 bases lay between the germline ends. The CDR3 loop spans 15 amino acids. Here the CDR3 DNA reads TGTGCCAGCAGCTTAGGAGGAGGTAGCCAAGAGACCCAGTACTTC. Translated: CASSLGGGSQETQYF.

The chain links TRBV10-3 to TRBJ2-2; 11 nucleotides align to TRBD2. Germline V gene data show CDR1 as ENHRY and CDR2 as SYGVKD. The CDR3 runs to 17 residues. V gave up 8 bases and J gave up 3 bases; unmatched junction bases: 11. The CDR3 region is CAIRQTSGMSYTGELFF. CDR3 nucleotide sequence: TGTGCCATCCGCCAGACTAGCGGGATGTCGTACACCGGGGAGCTGTTTTTT.

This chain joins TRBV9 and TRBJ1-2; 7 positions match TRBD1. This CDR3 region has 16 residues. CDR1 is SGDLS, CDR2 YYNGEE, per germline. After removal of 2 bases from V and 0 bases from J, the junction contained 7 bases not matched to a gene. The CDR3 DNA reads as TGTGCCAGCAGCGTTGGGGACAGTCCCTCTAACTATGGCTACACCTTC. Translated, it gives CASSVGDSPSNYGYTF.

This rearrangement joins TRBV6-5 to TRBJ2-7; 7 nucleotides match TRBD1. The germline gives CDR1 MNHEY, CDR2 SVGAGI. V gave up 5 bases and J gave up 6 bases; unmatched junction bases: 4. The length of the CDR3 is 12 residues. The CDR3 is CASSATGFEQYF. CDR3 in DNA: TGTGCCAGCAGTGCGACAGGGTTCGAGCAGTACTTC.

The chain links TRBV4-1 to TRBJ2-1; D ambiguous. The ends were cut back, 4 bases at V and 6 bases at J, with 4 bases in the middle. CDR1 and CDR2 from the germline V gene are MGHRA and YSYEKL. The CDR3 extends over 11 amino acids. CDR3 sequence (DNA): TGCGCCAGCAGCCTCTCCAATGAGCAGTTCTTC. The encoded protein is CASSLSNEQFF.

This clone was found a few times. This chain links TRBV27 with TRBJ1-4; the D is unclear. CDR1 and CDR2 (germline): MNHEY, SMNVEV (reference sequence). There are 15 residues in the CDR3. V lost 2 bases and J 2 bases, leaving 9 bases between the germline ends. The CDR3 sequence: CASSLTSPTNEKLFF. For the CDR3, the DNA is TGTGCCAGCAGTTTAACTTCCCCCACTAATGAAAAACTGTTTTTT.

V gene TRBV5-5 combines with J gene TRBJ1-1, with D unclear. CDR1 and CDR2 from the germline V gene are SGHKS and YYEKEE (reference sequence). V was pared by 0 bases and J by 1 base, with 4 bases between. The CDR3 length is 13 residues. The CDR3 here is CASSLGENTEAFF. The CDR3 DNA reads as TGTGCCAGCAGCTTGGGAGAGAACACTGAAGCTTTCTTT. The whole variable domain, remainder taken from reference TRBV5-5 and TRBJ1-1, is DAGVTQSPTHLIKTRGQQVTLRCSPISGHKSVSWYQQVLGQGPQFIFQYYEKEERGRGNFPDRFSARQFPNYSSELNVNALLLGDSALYLCASSLGENTEAFFGQGTRLTVV.

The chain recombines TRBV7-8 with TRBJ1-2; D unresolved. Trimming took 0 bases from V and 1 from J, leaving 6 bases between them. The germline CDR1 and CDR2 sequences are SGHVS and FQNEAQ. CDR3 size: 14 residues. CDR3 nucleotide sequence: TGTGCCAGCAGCTTAGCTGGCAGTAACTATGGCTACACCTTC. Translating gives CASSLAGSNYGYTF. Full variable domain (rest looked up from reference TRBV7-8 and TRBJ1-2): GAGVSQSPRYKVAKRGQDVALRCDPISGHVSLFWYQQALGQGPEFLTYFQNEAQLDKSGLPSDRFFAERPEGSVSTLKIQRTQQEDSAVYLCASSLAGSNYGYTFGSGTRLTVV.

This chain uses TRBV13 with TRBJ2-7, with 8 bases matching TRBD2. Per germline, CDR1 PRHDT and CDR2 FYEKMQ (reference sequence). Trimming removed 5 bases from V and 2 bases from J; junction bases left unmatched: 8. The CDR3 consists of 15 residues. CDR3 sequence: CASSLTREVTYEQYF. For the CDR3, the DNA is TGTGCCAGCAGCCTTACGCGGGAGGTAACCTACGAGCAGTACTTC.

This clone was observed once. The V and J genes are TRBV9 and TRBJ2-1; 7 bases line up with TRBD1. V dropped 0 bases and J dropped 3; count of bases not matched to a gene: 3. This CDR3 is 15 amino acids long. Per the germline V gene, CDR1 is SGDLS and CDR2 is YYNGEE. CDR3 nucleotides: TGTGCCAGCAGCGTAGAAGGGACAGACTACAATGAGCAGTTCTTC. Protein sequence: CASSVEGTDYNEQFF. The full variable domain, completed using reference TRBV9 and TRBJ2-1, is DSGVTQTPKHLITATGQRVTLRCSPRSGDLSVYWYQQSLDQGLQFLIQYYNGEERAKGNILERFSAQQFPDLHSELNLSSLELGDSALYFCASSVEGTDYNEQFFGPGTRLTVL.

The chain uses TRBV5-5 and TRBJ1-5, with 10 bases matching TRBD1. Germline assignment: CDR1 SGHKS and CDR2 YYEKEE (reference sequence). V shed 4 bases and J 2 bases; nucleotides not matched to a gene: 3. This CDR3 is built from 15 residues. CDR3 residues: CASSRTGGGNQPQHF. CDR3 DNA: TGTGCCAGCAGCCGGACAGGGGGTGGCAATCAGCCCCAGCATTTT.

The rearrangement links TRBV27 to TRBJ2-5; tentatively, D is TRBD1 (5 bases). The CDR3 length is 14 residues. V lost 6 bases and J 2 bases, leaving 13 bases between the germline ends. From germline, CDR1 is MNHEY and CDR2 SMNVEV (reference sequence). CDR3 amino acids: CASRVQGGQETQYF. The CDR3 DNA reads TGTGCCAGCAGAGTTCAGGGTGGTCAAGAGACCCAGTACTTC.

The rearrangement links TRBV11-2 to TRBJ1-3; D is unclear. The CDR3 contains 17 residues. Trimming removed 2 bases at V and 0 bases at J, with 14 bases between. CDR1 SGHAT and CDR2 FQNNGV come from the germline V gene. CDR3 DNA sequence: TGTGCCAGCAGCTTAAGTCCAGGAAAGAGCTCTGGAAACACCATATATTTT. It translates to CASSLSPGKSSGNTIYF.